These 18 T cell receptor beta chains originate from one sample sequenced in a study of cytomegalovirus exposure and HLA in healthy donors. The PCR contained 60 Vbeta and 13 Jbeta primers. The table came from immunoSEQ multiplex PCR; TCRdb's copy has only in-frame clones and leaves some out. This table has about 90,000 clones, 62% appearing once. Sequencing input: PBMCs. Source of these receptors: a woman aged 30 to 39 in good health and CMV-seropositive.

In its sample, this clone was seen once. This chain connects TRBV18 to TRBJ1-1; 11 bases match TRBD1. Trimming removed 2 bases from V and 6 bases from J; junction bases left unmatched: 14. The CDR3 spans 18 residues. From germline, CDR1 is KGHSH and CDR2 LQKENI. DNA for the CDR3: TGTGCCAGCTCACCATCTCGGGCCTGGGACAGGGGGATCGCTGAAGCTTTCTTT. Its protein is CASSPSRAWDRGIAEAFF.

For the CDR3, the DNA is TGTGCCAGCAGTCCCAGGCGCGGGGGCCTTCGTTCCTACAATGAGCAGTTCTTC. Its protein product is CASSPRRGGLRSYNEQFF. This chain connects TRBV2 to TRBJ2-1; perhaps TRBD2 as D (7 bases). The germline V gene has CDR1 SNHLY and CDR2 FYNNEI. Trimming pared 5 bases from V and 1 base from J, leaving 21 bases between. This CDR3 region has 18 residues.

The chain carries TRBV18 and TRBJ2-2; D might be TRBD1 (6 bases). The germline CDR1 and CDR2 sequences are KGHSH and LQKENI. The V end was cut by 0 bases, the J end by 0 bases, with 11 bases between. This CDR3 contains 17 residues. The CDR3 bases are TGTGCCAGCTCACCACCCTTGCAGGGGTCGAACACCGGGGAGCTGTTTTTT. Amino acids: CASSPPLQGSNTGELFF.

This chain's CDR3 is CASSPRGTIYNEQFF. In nucleotides, the CDR3 is TGTGCCAGCAGTCCACGCGGCACCATCTACAATGAGCAGTTCTTC. The chain uses TRBV27 and TRBJ2-1; D is unclear. The germline gives CDR1 MNHEY, CDR2 SMNVEV (reference sequence). V was trimmed by 5 bases and J by 3 bases, leaving 14 bases between them. CDR3 length equals 15 residues.

In its sample, this clone was seen a few times. The chain carries TRBV5-5 and TRBJ1-6; a possible D gene is TRBD1 (6 bases). Per the germline V gene, CDR1 is SGHKS and CDR2 is YYEKEE (reference sequence). V lost 5 bases, J lost 6 bases, and 9 bases lay in between. The CDR3 has 13 amino acids. The CDR3 spells CASRGGTNSPLHF. The CDR3 DNA follows: TGTGCCAGCAGAGGGGGTACTAATTCACCCCTCCACTTT.

The chain recombines TRBV6-6 with TRBJ1-2; 7 bases map to TRBD1. The CDR3 sequence is 16 residues long. The germline CDR1 and CDR2 sequences are MNHNY and SVGAGI (reference sequence). The trim removed 4 bases at V and 14 bases at J, leaving 22 bases unmatched. The CDR3 bases are TGTGCCAGCAGTTCCGGACAGGCGCAGGCCTGGCAGGCTAGTACCTTC. Encoded protein: CASSSGQAQAWQASTF.

This clone turned up a few times. V gene TRBV27 combines with J gene TRBJ1-3, with 8 bases matching TRBD1. This CDR3 has 15 amino acids. Trimming took 5 bases from V and 3 from J; bases not matched to a gene: 6. The V gene's germline CDR1 is MNHEY and CDR2 SMNVEV (reference sequence). The CDR3 DNA reads as TGTGCCAGCAGTGCCTCAGGGGGCCTTGGAAACACCATATATTTT. Encoded protein: CASSASGGLGNTIYF.

This clone was counted only a few times. The V and J genes are TRBV28 and TRBJ1-6, with 10 bases identical to TRBD1. The CDR3 is 14 amino acids. Unmatched junction bases numbered 5, after V lost 8 bases and J lost 7 bases. Germline assignment: CDR1 MDHEN and CDR2 SYDVKM. As DNA, the CDR3 is TGTGCCAGCTCCTCGGGACAGGGGAATTCACCCCTCCACTTT. It specifies CASSSGQGNSPLHF. Full variable domain (rest looked up from reference TRBV28 and TRBJ1-6): DVKVTQSSRYLVKRTGEKVFLECVQDMDHENMFWYRQDPGLGLRLIYFSYDVKMKEKGDIPEGYSVSREKKERFSLILESASTNQTSMYLCASSSGQGNSPLHFGNGTRLTVT.

The chain links TRBV19 to TRBJ1-4, with 9 positions matching TRBD1. This CDR3 is 14 amino acids long. The V gene end was trimmed by 7 bases and the J gene end by 3 bases; junction bases not matched to a gene: 3. Per the germline V gene, CDR1 is LNHDA and CDR2 is SQIVND (reference sequence). CDR3 coding DNA: TGTGCCAGTACCGACAGGGGGGCTAATGAAAAACTGTTTTTT. As protein: CASTDRGANEKLFF.

This clone was seen a handful of times. V gene TRBV7-9 combines with J gene TRBJ2-5; 7 nucleotides match TRBD1. With 1 base clipped from V and 2 bases from J, the junction kept 4 bases outside the gene matches. Germline V lookup: CDR1 SEHNR, CDR2 FQNEAQ (reference sequence). The length of the CDR3 is 15 residues. The DNA for the CDR3 is TGTGCCAGCAGCTTAGGGGGGACAGCACAAGAGACCCAGTACTTC. It translates to CASSLGGTAQETQYF.

The CDR3 here is CASSPDRQGSNYGYTF. The CDR3 nucleotides are TGTGCCAGCAGCCCCGACAGACAGGGATCTAACTATGGCTACACCTTC. The genes are TRBV7-3 and TRBJ1-2, with 7 bases matching TRBD1. The CDR3 extends over 16 amino acids. J was trimmed by 0 bases and V by 5 bases; bases with no gene match: 9. Germline assignment: CDR1 SGHTA and CDR2 FQGTGA.

Details on this clone: Possible read error: a much larger clone is one base away. The rearrangement links TRBV5-4 to TRBJ2-7; TRBD1 matches at 9 bases. The CDR3 has 16 amino acids. Trimming took 4 bases from V and 0 from J; bases not matched to a gene: 8. Per germline, CDR1 SGHNT and CDR2 YYREEE (reference sequence). CDR3 loop: CASSPLPGQGSYEQYF. The CDR3 coding sequence is TGTGCCAGCAGCCCCCTACCGGGACAGGGCTCCTACGAGCAGTACTTC.

Notes on this clone: Germline and junction disagree at one end, which may indicate a read error. V usage is TRBV5-4 and J usage is TRBJ1-2; D gene ambiguous. The germline gives CDR1 SGHNT, CDR2 YYREEE (reference sequence). The CDR3 totals 14 residues. CDR3 sequence: CASSPPLGRNGYPF. The CDR3 DNA reads TGTGCCAGCAGCCCGCCTTTAGGGAGGAATGGCTACCCCTTC.

The V gene is TRBV30, the J gene TRBJ2-7; D ambiguous. V lost 2 bases, J lost 0 bases, and 14 bases lay in between. The CDR3 consists of 15 residues. Per the germline V gene, CDR1 is GTSNPN and CDR2 is SVGIG (reference sequence). Here the CDR3 DNA reads TGTGCCTGGAGTCCAGGCTTAATCTCCTCCTACGAGCAGTACTTC. As protein: CAWSPGLISSYEQYF.

This clone was observed once. The chain joins TRBV11-2 to TRBJ2-5, with D hard to call. V lost 5 bases to trimming and J lost 5 bases, with 9 bases between them. The CDR3 has 12 residues. In germline, CDR1 is SGHAT, CDR2 FQNNGV. CDR3 protein: CASSVVSETQYF. CDR3 DNA: TGTGCCAGCAGCGTCGTCAGTGAGACCCAGTACTTC.

This chain joins TRBV6-6 and TRBJ1-2; the D is unclear. V was clipped by 2 bases and J by 8 bases, with 15 bases between them. The germline V gene encodes CDR1 MNHNY and CDR2 SVGAGI (reference sequence). CDR3 length: 14 amino acids. As DNA, the CDR3 is TGTGCCAGCAGTTACGCTTGGTCGGGAACGGGCTACACCTTC. Its protein product is CASSYAWSGTGYTF.

The V and J genes are TRBV5-1 and TRBJ1-2; D unclear. The CDR3 extends over 11 amino acids. CDR1 is SGHRS, CDR2 YFSETQ, per germline. Trimming cost V 0 bases and J 8 bases, with 5 bases left between them. Here the CDR3 DNA reads TGCGCCAGCAGCTTGGAAGCCGGCTACACCTTC. Its protein is CASSLEAGYTF. The full variable domain, with the rest looked up from reference TRBV5-1 and TRBJ1-2, is KAGVTQTPRYLIKTRGQQVTLSCSPISGHRSVSWYQQTPGQGLQFLFEYFSETQRNKGNFPGRFSGRQFSNSRSEMNVSTLELGDSALYLCASSLEAGYTFGSGTRLTVV.

The chain couples TRBV4-3 to TRBJ2-5, with D possibly TRBD1 on 5 matching bases. Trimming took 1 base from V and 5 from J, leaving 17 bases between them. Germline lookup yields CDR1 LGHNA and CDR2 YSLEER. The CDR3 consists of 16 residues. The CDR3 here is CASSQANPRVGETQYF. In nucleotides, the CDR3 is TGCGCCAGCAGCCAAGCCAACCCCAGGGTCGGGGAGACCCAGTACTTC.